These 24 T cell receptor beta chains originate from one sample sequenced in a study of T cell responses to AZD1222 COVID-19 vaccine. The repertoire was sequenced with immunoSEQ multiplex PCR; TCRdb's copy has only in-frame clones and lacks some. The repertoire holds approximately 110,000 clones, with approximately 87% as singletons. Sequencing used peripheral blood, obtained 28 days after the second AZD1222 dose. The source of these receptors is an adult who received the AZD1222 COVID-19 vaccine.

The chain links TRBV5-1 to TRBJ1-2, with unresolved D. From germline, CDR1 is SGHRS and CDR2 YFSETQ. V was clipped by 4 bases and J by 0 bases, with 13 bases between them. The CDR3 is made up of 15 amino acids. Written as DNA, the CDR3 is TGCGCCAGCAGCGGGCGGGCAGCGACTAACTATGGCTACACCTTC. Its translation is CASSGRAATNYGYTF.

The CDR3 DNA sequence: TGTGCCTGGGGGAACACTGAAGCTTTCTTT. Its translation is CAWGNTEAFF. The chain couples TRBV30 to TRBJ1-1; D unresolved. CDR3 length equals 10 residues. V lost 5 bases and J lost 1, with 2 bases in between. In germline, CDR1 is GTSNPN, CDR2 SVGIG (reference sequence).

The chain combines TRBV30 with TRBJ2-2; D remains unclear. Trimming removed 1 base from V and 1 base from J, with 13 bases in between. The germline CDR1 and CDR2 sequences are GTSNPN and SVGIG (reference sequence). This CDR3 region has 16 residues. CDR3 nucleotides: TGTGCCTGGAGTGGGTTGTGGCAGGAGAACACCGGGGAGCTGTTTTTT. Amino acid sequence: CAWSGLWQENTGELFF.

The V and J genes are TRBV4-2 and TRBJ1-2; 7 positions match TRBD1. CDR3 size: 15 residues. Germline CDR1 LGHNA, CDR2 YNFKEQ. V shed 0 bases, J shed 0 bases, and the junction held 1 base outside the gene matches. As DNA, the CDR3 is TGTGCCAGCAGCCAAGAACAGGGGACTAACTATGGCTACACCTTC. Protein: CASSQEQGTNYGYTF.

Notes on this clone: This sample includes further DNA sequences coding for the same CDR3. The gene calls are TRBV20-1 and TRBJ1-2; D not resolved. This CDR3 spans 11 amino acids. Trimming pared 0 bases from V and 4 bases from J, leaving 3 bases between. CDR1 is DFQATT and CDR2 is SNEGSKA in the germline V gene (reference sequence). This CDR3 is CSARELYGYTF. The CDR3 nucleotides are TGCAGTGCTAGAGAACTCTATGGCTACACCTTC.

The chain has TRBV27 and TRBJ1-2, with D maybe TRBD1 (5 bases). This CDR3 is built from 15 residues. The V end lost 4 bases, the J end lost 0 bases, and 12 bases lay between the germline ends. Germline V gene data show CDR1 as MNHEY and CDR2 as SMNVEV (reference sequence). CDR3 bases: TGTGCCAGCAGTTCCCAGGGTTTGACTAACTATGGCTACACCTTC. This gives the protein CASSSQGLTNYGYTF.

V and J are TRBV5-1 and TRBJ1-1, with D perhaps matching TRBD1 (5 bases). Germline values: CDR1 SGHRS, CDR2 YFSETQ. V dropped 1 base and J dropped 4 bases, with 8 bases sitting between them. The CDR3 extends over 13 amino acids. CDR3 region: CASSLWGSTEAFF. For the CDR3, the DNA is TGCGCCAGCAGCTTGTGGGGGAGCACTGAAGCTTTCTTT.

The rearrangement joins TRBV7-2 to TRBJ2-4; 13 bases map to TRBD2. The CDR3 contains 15 residues. Germline assignment: CDR1 SGHTA and CDR2 FQGNSA. Losses at the gene ends were 3 bases for V and 9 bases for J; bases not matched to a gene: 5. The chain's CDR3 is CASSFTSGGAVIQYF. In DNA form, the CDR3 reads TGTGCCAGCAGCTTCACTAGCGGGGGGGCCGTCATTCAGTACTTC.

The chain uses TRBV14 and TRBJ2-1; possibly TRBD1 or TRBD2 for D (5 bases each). Germline values: CDR1 SGHDN, CDR2 FVKESK. The CDR3 spans 18 residues. V lost 0 bases and J lost 2, with 17 bases in between. CDR3 protein: CASSQDGGDRRAYNEQFF. CDR3 bases: TGTGCCAGCAGCCAAGATGGGGGAGACAGACGCGCCTACAATGAGCAGTTCTTC.

The J gene is TRBJ1-3, the V gene TRBV12-3 or TRBV12-4; D call uncertain. V lost 3 bases to trimming and J lost 2 bases, with 2 bases between them. The CDR3 covers 12 residues. DNA for the CDR3: TGTGCCAGCAGTTTCGCTGGAAACACCATATATTTT. Translating it yields CASSFAGNTIYF.

The rearrangement uses TRBV5-1 and TRBJ2-5, with D possibly TRBD1 on 6 matching bases. Germline CDR1 reads SGHRS; CDR2 reads YFSETQ. The V and J ends lost 4 bases and 5 bases respectively, with 9 bases between them. The length of the CDR3 is 12 residues. As DNA, the CDR3 is TGCGCCAGCAGCGTACAGGGCGAGACCCAGTACTTC. This encodes CASSVQGETQYF.

This clone appeared once. V and J are TRBV7-6 and TRBJ2-5; a weak D match, TRBD1 (5 bases). The CDR3 covers 13 residues. Trimming took 4 bases from V and 4 from J, leaving 10 bases between them. Germline V gene lookup returns CDR1 SGHVS and CDR2 FNYEAQ. The CDR3, as DNA: TGTGCCAGCAGCTATGGACACGCAGAGACCCAGTACTTC. This encodes CASSYGHAETQYF.

The chain links TRBV5-4 to TRBJ2-3; 12 nucleotides align to TRBD2. CDR1 and CDR2 from the germline V gene are SGHNT and YYREEE (reference sequence). This CDR3 comprises 17 residues. V lost 4 bases to trimming and J lost 1 base; unmatched junction nucleotides: 7. CDR3 coding DNA: TGTGCCAGCAGCCTCCTAGCGGGGGGGCCAGGCACAGATACGCAGTATTTT. Amino acid sequence: CASSLLAGGPGTDTQYF.

This chain uses TRBV28 with TRBJ1-5; 7 nucleotides line up with TRBD1. J lost 6 bases, V lost 4 bases, and 9 bases had no gene match. CDR3 length: 15 residues. Germline lookup yields CDR1 MDHEN and CDR2 SYDVKM. The CDR3 nucleotides read TGTGCCAGCAGTTACCGGACAGGAAATGGTCAGCCCCAGCATTTT. It translates to CASSYRTGNGQPQHF.

This clone appeared once. CDR3 in amino acids: CASTLWGAAFF. The CDR3 bases are TGTGCCAGTACCCTCTGGGGGGCGGCTTTCTTT. J is TRBJ1-1 and V is TRBV19; the D gene is possibly TRBD1 (6 bases). Germline lookup yields CDR1 LNHDA and CDR2 SQIVND (reference sequence). The CDR3 extends over 11 amino acids. The V and J ends lost 7 bases and 11 bases respectively, with 14 bases between them.

The chain employs TRBV7-2 and TRBJ1-2; D is undetermined. Germline CDR1 SGHTA, CDR2 FQGNSA. The CDR3 contains 13 residues. V was cut by 5 bases and J by 4 bases, with 11 bases left in between. CDR3 protein: CASSLGRLYGYTF. CDR3 in DNA: TGTGCCAGCAGCCTCGGACGCCTCTATGGCTACACCTTC. Drawing the rest from reference TRBV7-2 and TRBJ1-2, the complete variable domain is GAGVSQSPSNKVTEKGKDVELRCDPISGHTALYWYRQSLGQGLEFLIYFQGNSAPDKSGLPSDRFSAERTGGSVSTLTIQRTQQEDSAVYLCASSLGRLYGYTFGSGTRLTVV.

This chain connects TRBV13 to TRBJ2-5, with 12 bases matching TRBD2. V lost 4 bases to trimming and J lost 1 base; unmatched junction nucleotides: 4. The V gene's germline CDR1 is PRHDT and CDR2 FYEKMQ (reference sequence). CDR3 size: 16 residues. The CDR3 DNA reads TGTGCCAGCAGCTGGAGACTAGCGGGGGCCCAAGAGACCCAGTACTTC. Its translation: CASSWRLAGAQETQYF.

The genes are TRBV7-8 and TRBJ2-1, with a possible D match to TRBD2 (6 bases). In germline, CDR1 is SGHVS, CDR2 FQNEAQ. This CDR3 has 17 amino acids. Trimming stripped 6 bases from V and 5 bases from J, with 23 bases between. CDR3 residues: CASRRDPLVREDNEQFF. CDR3 sequence (DNA): TGTGCCAGCAGACGAGACCCCCTAGTCAGGGAGGACAATGAGCAGTTCTTC.

This clone is a singleton in its sample. The chain recombines TRBV7-9 with TRBJ2-3, with 9 bases that match TRBD2. Germline V CDR1 and CDR2: SEHNR, FQNEAQ (reference sequence). This CDR3 spans 15 amino acids. V was clipped by 2 bases and J by 2 bases; unmatched bases: 2. The CDR3 nucleotides are TGTGCCAGCAGCTTACGACTAGCGGACACAGATACGCAGTATTTT. This codes for CASSLRLADTDTQYF. The full variable domain, rest sourced from reference TRBV7-9 and TRBJ2-3, is DTGVSQNPRHKITKRGQNVTFRCDPISEHNRLYWYRQTLGQGPEFLTYFQNEAQLEKSRLLSDRFSAERPKGSFSTLEIQRTEQGDSAMYLCASSLRLADTDTQYFGPGTRLTVL.

The chain links TRBV27 to TRBJ2-1; TRBD1 might be the D (5 bases). The CDR3 totals 16 residues. V was shortened by 7 bases and J by 6 bases, with 22 bases between the two germline ends. Per the germline V gene, CDR1 is MNHEY and CDR2 is SMNVEV (reference sequence). Here the CDR3 reads CASKKQATTFFNEQFF. As DNA, the CDR3 is TGTGCCAGCAAAAAACAGGCGACGACTTTTTTCAATGAGCAGTTCTTC.

The rearrangement links TRBV5-6 to TRBJ2-7; a weak D match, TRBD2 (6 bases). The germline V gene has CDR1 SGHDT and CDR2 YYEEEE. The CDR3 consists of 13 residues. The V gene lost 3 bases and the J gene lost 4 bases, with 11 bases spanning the gap. CDR3 in DNA: TGTGCCAGCAGCTATTATAGCGGATACGAGCAGTACTTC. This translates into CASSYYSGYEQYF.

The genes are TRBV11-3 and TRBJ2-2; TRBD2 aligns across 12 bases. Germline values: CDR1 SGHNT, CDR2 YENEEA. The CDR3 runs 17 residues. J was trimmed by 1 base and V by 5 bases; bases with no gene match: 5. DNA of the CDR3: TGTGCCAGCAGCACCTGGACTAGCGGGGAGAACACCGGGGAGCTGTTTTTT. Amino acid sequence: CASSTWTSGENTGELFF. Drawing the rest from reference TRBV11-3 and TRBJ2-2, the complete variable domain is EAGVVQSPRYKIIEKKQPVAFWCNPISGHNTLYWYLQNLGQGPELLIRYENEEAVDDSQLPKDRFSAERLKGVDSTLKIQPAELGDSAVYLCASSTWTSGENTGELFFGEGSRLTVL.

This clone was detected only once. The chain has TRBV7-2 and TRBJ2-3; D unclear. CDR3 length: 13 residues. The germline V gene has CDR1 SGHTA and CDR2 FQGNSA. V was shortened by 5 bases and J by 6 bases, with 12 bases between the two germline ends. CDR3 sequence reads: CASSQSVPDTQYF. The DNA of the CDR3 is TGTGCCAGCAGCCAAAGTGTTCCGGATACGCAGTATTTT.

The rearrangement links TRBV9 to TRBJ1-2, with 9 bases that match TRBD1. This CDR3 has 14 residues. Unmatched junction bases numbered 4, after V lost 2 bases and J lost 5 bases. In germline, CDR1 is SGDLS, CDR2 YYNGEE. CDR3 protein: CASSVGQGKYGYTF. The CDR3 region has the DNA TGTGCCAGCAGCGTCGGACAGGGGAAATATGGCTACACCTTC.